This T cell receptor beta chain stems from a study of a mutant IDH1 vaccine in newly diagnosed glioma. This clone was found a few times. This table comes from immunoSEQ multiplex PCR, and its TCRdb copy is limited to in-frame clones, with some not included. The sample holds 40,000 or so clones, about 73% seen once. Germline loops: CDR1 MNHEY, CDR2 SVGAGI. The length of the CDR3 is 14 residues. V was cut by 5 bases and J by 7 bases, with 14 bases left in between. As to time point: baseline, week 1 (first vaccination visit). Treatment of the sample: pre-vaccination baseline after standard-of-care therapy.

This specimen consisted of PBMCs, obtained from a glioma patient treated with radiotherapy, temozolomide or both. The chain links TRBV6-5 to TRBJ1-4, with D tentatively TRBD1 (6 bases). The sequence derives from a man aged 35 to 55 with glioma. Some clones in this sample may be carry-over from other donors' samples. CDR3 amino acids: CASSPFGQSEKLFF. Here the CDR3 DNA reads TGTGCCAGCAGTCCCTTCGGACAGAGTGAAAAACTGTTTTTT.